These 9 T cell receptor beta chains originate from one sample sequenced in a study of blood T cell repertoires in COVID-19. The table came from immunoSEQ multiplex PCR; TCRdb's copy has only in-frame clones and leaves some out. Among over 90,000 clones listed, 75% to 90% were seen once. Sequenced material: peripheral blood. The receptors originated from an older man with acute or convalescent COVID-19.

Regarding this clone: A read error may account for a junction end that differs from germline. This chain joins TRBV28 and TRBJ2-1; 15 positions match TRBD2. The CDR3 is made up of 15 amino acids. Germline assignment: CDR1 MDHEN and CDR2 SYDVKM. The CDR3 nucleotides read TGTGCCAGCAGTGTATGGACTAGCGGGAGGGGTGAGCAGTTCTTC. Encoded protein: CASSVWTSGRGEQFF.

This clone appeared a few times. The junction and the germline gene differ at one end; a read error may be behind it. V usage is TRBV7-7 and J usage is TRBJ2-5, with TRBD1 matching over 9 bases. The CDR3 covers 15 residues. Germline V lookup: CDR1 SSHAT, CDR2 FNYEAQ (reference sequence). The CDR3, as DNA: TGTGCTAGCAGCCCCGGGACAGGGAGCGCTGAGACCCAGTACTTC. Its translation is CASSPGTGSAETQYF.

This clone was counted a few times. This chain joins TRBV19 and TRBJ2-7, with D possibly being TRBD1 (5 bases). The germline gives CDR1 LNHDA, CDR2 SQIVND (reference sequence). V lost 0 bases to trimming and J lost 6 bases, with 18 bases between them. This CDR3 has 16 residues. The CDR3 region is CASSIDPTGLSSEQYF. CDR3 nucleotide sequence: TGTGCCAGTAGTATAGACCCCACAGGCTTATCGAGCGAGCAGTACTTC.

The gene calls are TRBV9 and TRBJ1-3, with D hard to call. Germline CDR1 and CDR2: SGDLS and YYNGEE. This CDR3 has 15 residues. Trimming left V 4 bases short and J 0 bases short, with 11 bases between. This CDR3 is CASSPPSGSGNTIYF. In DNA, the CDR3 is TGTGCCAGCAGCCCCCCCAGTGGCTCTGGAAACACCATATATTTT.

This chain joins TRBV13 and TRBJ2-7; 7 bases match TRBD1. The CDR3 spans 14 residues. The germline CDR1 and CDR2 sequences are PRHDT and FYEKMQ (reference sequence). V lost 5 bases to trimming and J lost 4 bases; unmatched junction nucleotides: 8. CDR3 amino acids: CASSQGQIRYEQYF. The CDR3 DNA reads TGTGCCAGCAGCCAGGGACAGATTAGATACGAGCAGTACTTC.

The chain has TRBV3-1 (or the pseudogene TRBV3-2) and TRBJ1-5; D is possibly TRBD1 (6 bases). With 4 bases removed from V and 5 bases from J, the gap between germline ends came to 9 bases. The CDR3 has 13 residues. CDR1 LGHDT and CDR2 YNNKEL come from the germline V gene (reference sequence). The chain's CDR3 is CASSRYRDQPQHF. The CDR3 coding sequence is TGTGCCAGCAGCCGGTACAGGGATCAGCCCCAGCATTTT.

The V call is TRBV7-2, the J call TRBJ2-1, with 12 bases fitting TRBD1. V was pared by 3 bases and J by 7 bases, with 10 bases of the junction left unmatched. The CDR3 has 17 amino acids. CDR1 SGHTA and CDR2 FQGNSA come from the germline V gene. DNA of the CDR3: TGTGCCAGCAGCTTTGGGACAGGGGGCTTTTTTGGAAATGAGCAGTTCTTC. This codes for CASSFGTGGFFGNEQFF.

J is TRBJ1-6 and V is TRBV5-5; 10 nucleotides line up with TRBD1. CDR1 is SGHKS and CDR2 is YYEKEE in the germline V gene (reference sequence). CDR3 length: 15 amino acids. V trimming: 2 bases; J trimming: 10 bases; junction bases outside the gene matches: 6. This CDR3 reads CASSFATGGISPLHF. The DNA for the CDR3 is TGTGCCAGCAGCTTCGCGACAGGGGGCATATCACCCCTCCACTTT.

This sequence joins TRBV7-9 and TRBJ1-6; TRBD1 aligns across 9 bases. The germline gives CDR1 SEHNR, CDR2 FQNEAQ (reference sequence). CDR3 size: 14 residues. With V trimmed by 5 bases and J by 9 bases, 5 bases remained unmatched. This CDR3 reads CASSRTGDGSPLHF. The CDR3 coding sequence is TGTGCCAGCAGCCGGACAGGGGATGGTTCACCCCTCCACTTT.